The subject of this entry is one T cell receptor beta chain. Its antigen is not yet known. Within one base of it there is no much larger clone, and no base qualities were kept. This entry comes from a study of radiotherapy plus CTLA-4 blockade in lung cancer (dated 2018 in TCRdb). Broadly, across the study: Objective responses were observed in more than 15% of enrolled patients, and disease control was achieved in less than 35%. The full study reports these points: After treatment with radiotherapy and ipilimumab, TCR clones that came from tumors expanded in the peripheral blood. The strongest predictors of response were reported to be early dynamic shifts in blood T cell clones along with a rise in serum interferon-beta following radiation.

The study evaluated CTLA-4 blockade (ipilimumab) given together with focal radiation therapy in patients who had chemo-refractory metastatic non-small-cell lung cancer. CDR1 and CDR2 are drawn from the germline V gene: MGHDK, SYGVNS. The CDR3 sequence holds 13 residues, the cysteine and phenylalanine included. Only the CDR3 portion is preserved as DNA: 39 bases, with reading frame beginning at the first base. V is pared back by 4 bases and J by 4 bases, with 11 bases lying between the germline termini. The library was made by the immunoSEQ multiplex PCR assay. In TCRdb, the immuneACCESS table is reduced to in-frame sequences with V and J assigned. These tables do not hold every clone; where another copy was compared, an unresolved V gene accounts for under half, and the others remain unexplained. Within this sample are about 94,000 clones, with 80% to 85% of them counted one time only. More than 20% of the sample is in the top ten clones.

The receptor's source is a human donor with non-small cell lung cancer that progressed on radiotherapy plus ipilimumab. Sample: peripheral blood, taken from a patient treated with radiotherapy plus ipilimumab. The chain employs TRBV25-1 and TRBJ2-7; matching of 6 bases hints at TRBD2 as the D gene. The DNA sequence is TGTGCCAGCAGTGCGGGGGTCTTATACGAGCAGTACTTC. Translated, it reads CASSAGVLYEQYF.